The clone carrying this T cell receptor beta chain was seen only once. The target antigen is unknown. Sample time point: cycle 4 day 1 (C4D1), after less than 7 weeks of nivolumab. All trial patients relapsed after autologous stem cell transplantation. Best overall response was complete response, partial response or progressive disease in these relapsed/refractory classical Hodgkin lymphoma patients. Profiling relied on immunoSEQ multiplex PCR, and the TCRdb table lists in-frame clones only, not all of them. The sample contains some 24,000 clones, 80% to 90% of which appear only once. The data are from a study of PD-1 blockade in classical Hodgkin lymphoma. Study information: Patients were infused with nivolumab 3 mg/kg every 2 weeks.

Study findings and constraints: Those achieving complete response showed baseline diversity like newly diagnosed patients.

The sequence derives from a human donor with classical Hodgkin lymphoma. The sample was peripheral blood mononuclear cells (PBMCs), taken before the fourth cycle of nivolumab.

CDR3: CASSLGWGTTNEKLFF. For the CDR3, the DNA is TGCGCCAGCAGCTTGGGATGGGGGACAACTAATGAAAAACTGTTTTTT. This chain uses TRBV5-1 with TRBJ1-4, with D perhaps TRBD1 (5 bases). Per germline, CDR1 SGHRS and CDR2 YFSETQ. V was clipped by 0 bases and J by 0 bases, with 9 bases between them. The CDR3 extends over 16 amino acids.